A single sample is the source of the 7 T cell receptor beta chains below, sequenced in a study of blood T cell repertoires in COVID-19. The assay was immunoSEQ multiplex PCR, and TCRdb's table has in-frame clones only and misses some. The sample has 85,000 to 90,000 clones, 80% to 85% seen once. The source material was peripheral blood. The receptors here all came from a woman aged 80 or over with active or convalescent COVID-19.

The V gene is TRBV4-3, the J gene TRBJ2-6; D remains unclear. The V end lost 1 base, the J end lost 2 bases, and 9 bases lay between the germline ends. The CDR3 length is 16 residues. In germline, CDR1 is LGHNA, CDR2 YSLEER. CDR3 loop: CASSQGASAGANVLTF. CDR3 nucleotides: TGCGCCAGCAGCCAAGGGGCTTCGGCTGGGGCCAACGTCCTGACTTTC.

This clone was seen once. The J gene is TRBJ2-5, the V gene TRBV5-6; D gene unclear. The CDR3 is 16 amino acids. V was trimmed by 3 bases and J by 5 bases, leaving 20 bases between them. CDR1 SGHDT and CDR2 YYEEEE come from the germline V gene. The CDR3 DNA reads TGTGCCAGCAGCTCCGTCTGGGTAGCCCTACGGGAGACCCAGTACTTC. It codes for CASSSVWVALRETQYF.

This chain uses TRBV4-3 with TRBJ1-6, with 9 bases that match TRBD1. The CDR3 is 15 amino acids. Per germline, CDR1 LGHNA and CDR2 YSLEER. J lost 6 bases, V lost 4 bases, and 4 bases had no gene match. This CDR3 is CASSRGTGSNSPLHF. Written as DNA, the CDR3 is TGCGCCAGCAGCCGAGGGACAGGGAGTAATTCACCCCTCCACTTT.

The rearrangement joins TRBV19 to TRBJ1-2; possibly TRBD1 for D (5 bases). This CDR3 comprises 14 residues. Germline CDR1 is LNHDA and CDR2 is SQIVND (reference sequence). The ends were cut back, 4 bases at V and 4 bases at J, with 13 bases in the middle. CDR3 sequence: CASSTTERSYGYTF. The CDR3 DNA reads TGTGCCAGTAGTACGACAGAGCGTAGCTATGGCTACACCTTC.

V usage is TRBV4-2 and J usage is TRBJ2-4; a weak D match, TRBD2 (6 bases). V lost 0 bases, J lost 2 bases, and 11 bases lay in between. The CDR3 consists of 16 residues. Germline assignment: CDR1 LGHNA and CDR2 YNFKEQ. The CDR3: CASSQDPEGTKNIQYF. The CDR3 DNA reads TGTGCCAGCAGCCAAGACCCGGAGGGAACCAAAAACATTCAGTACTTC.

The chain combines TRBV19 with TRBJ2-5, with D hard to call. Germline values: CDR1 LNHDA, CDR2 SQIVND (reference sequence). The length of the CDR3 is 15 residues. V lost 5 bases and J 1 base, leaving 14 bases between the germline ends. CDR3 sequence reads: CASSHQVSLQETQYF. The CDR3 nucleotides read TGTGCCAGTAGTCATCAGGTCAGCCTCCAAGAGACCCAGTACTTC.

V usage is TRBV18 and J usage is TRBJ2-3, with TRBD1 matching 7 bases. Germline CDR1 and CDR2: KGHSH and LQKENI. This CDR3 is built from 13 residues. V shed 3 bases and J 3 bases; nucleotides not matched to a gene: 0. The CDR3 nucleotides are TGTGCCAGCTCACCGGGACAGACAGATACGCAGTATTTT. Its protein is CASSPGQTDTQYF. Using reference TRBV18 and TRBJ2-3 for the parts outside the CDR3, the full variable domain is NAGVMQNPRHLVRRRGQEARLRCSPMKGHSHVYWYRQLPEEGLKFMVYLQKENIIDESGMPKERFSAEFPKEGPSILRIQQVVRGDSAAYFCASSPGQTDTQYFGPGTRLTVL.